A single sample gave rise to the 13 T cell receptor beta chains below, sequenced in a study of cytomegalovirus exposure and HLA in healthy donors. Amplification used 60 Vbeta primers and 13 Jbeta primers. Repertoires were generated with immunoSEQ multiplex PCR, while TCRdb's copy carries only in-frame clones and drops some. Here the sample spans roughly 190,000 clones, about 90% being singletons. Sequencing was carried out using PBMCs. The receptors stem from a boy between 2 and 15 years old in good health and CMV-seronegative.

V is TRBV5-6 and J is TRBJ2-1, with D uncertain. V was cut by 3 bases and J by 4 bases, with 11 bases left in between. This CDR3 contains 14 residues. Germline CDR1 SGHDT, CDR2 YYEEEE. The CDR3 coding sequence is TGTGCCAGCAGCTCCAATCCAAAATACAATGAGCAGTTCTTC. Protein: CASSSNPKYNEQFF.

This clone was observed a single time. V is TRBV4-1 and J is TRBJ2-7, with D possibly matching TRBD1 (6 bases). Germline V gene data show CDR1 as MGHRA and CDR2 as YSYEKL. This CDR3 is 15 amino acids long. V shed 1 base and J shed 2 bases, with 12 bases lying between them. CDR3 sequence (DNA): TGCGCCAGCAGCCAAGGATCGGACAGAACCTACGAGCAGTACTTC. Amino acids: CASSQGSDRTYEQYF.

The chain joins TRBV7-2 to TRBJ1-6; tentative D call: TRBD1 (5 bases). Germline CDR1 reads SGHTA; CDR2 reads FQGNSA. The length of the CDR3 is 16 residues. V gave up 5 bases and J gave up 6 bases, with 17 bases separating them. As DNA, the CDR3 is TGTGCCAGCAGCGCAGATCGGGGGAGTCTTAATTCACCCCTCCACTTT. Its translation is CASSADRGSLNSPLHF.

V and J are TRBV6-5 and TRBJ2-1; D may be TRBD1 (6 bases). Trimming cost V 2 bases and J 13 bases, with 18 bases left between them. The CDR3 has 14 amino acids. CDR1 and CDR2 from the germline V gene are MNHEY and SVGAGI. The CDR3 DNA follows: TGTGCCAGCAGTTACATCAGGGGTCGACACACTCAGTTCTTC. Translating it yields CASSYIRGRHTQFF.

The chain carries TRBV18 and TRBJ2-3; TRBD2 is a possible D gene (6 bases). The CDR3 consists of 14 residues. Trimming removed 0 bases at V and 4 bases at J, with 8 bases between. The germline V gene encodes CDR1 KGHSH and CDR2 LQKENI. The CDR3 sequence: CASSPPTGADTQYF. CDR3 coding DNA: TGTGCCAGCTCACCACCAACGGGGGCAGATACGCAGTATTTT. The full variable domain, with the rest looked up from reference TRBV18 and TRBJ2-3, is NAGVMQNPRHLVRRRGQEARLRCSPMKGHSHVYWYRQLPEEGLKFMVYLQKENIIDESGMPKERFSAEFPKEGPSILRIQQVVRGDSAAYFCASSPPTGADTQYFGPGTRLTVL.

The V and J genes are TRBV10-3 and TRBJ2-7; TRBD1 agrees at 9 bases. Germline-derived CDR1 and CDR2 are ENHRY and SYGVKD. After removal of 6 bases from V and 2 bases from J, the junction contained 8 bases not matched to a gene. The CDR3 loop spans 15 amino acids. DNA for the CDR3: TGTGCCATCAGGGACCGGGACAGGGCCACCTACGAGCAGTACTTC. Translating gives CAIRDRDRATYEQYF.

The chain uses TRBV18 and TRBJ1-5; D call uncertain. V lost 5 bases, J lost 1 base, and 9 bases lay in between. The germline gives CDR1 KGHSH, CDR2 LQKENI. The CDR3 loop spans 14 amino acids. Here the CDR3 reads CASSEGASNQPQHF. For the CDR3, the DNA is TGTGCCAGCTCAGAGGGTGCCAGCAATCAGCCCCAGCATTTT.

The chain recombines TRBV12-5 with TRBJ2-1, with 8 bases fitting TRBD2. The CDR3 consists of 16 residues. Looked up from germline, CDR1 is LGHNT and CDR2 is FRNRAP. V lost 7 bases, J lost 1 base, and 9 bases stayed unmatched. The chain's CDR3 is CASAMALAGSYNEQFF. As DNA, the CDR3 is TGTGCTAGTGCAATGGCCCTAGCGGGTTCCTACAATGAGCAGTTCTTC.

The J gene is TRBJ2-7, the V gene TRBV6-1; 12 bases are a match to TRBD2. Germline trimming cut 1 base from V and 3 bases from J; bases unmatched to any gene: 10. The CDR3 loop spans 18 amino acids. From germline, CDR1 is MNHNS and CDR2 SASEGT. CDR3 sequence reads: CASSEGRGLAGLFYEQYF. The CDR3 DNA reads as TGTGCCAGCAGTGAAGGCAGGGGACTAGCGGGCCTCTTCTACGAGCAGTACTTC.

The chain joins TRBV6-6 to TRBJ2-3; 8 nucleotides agree with TRBD1. The ends lost 6 bases at V and 2 bases at J; junction bases unmatched: 7. CDR1 MNHNY and CDR2 SVGAGI come from the germline V gene (reference sequence). The CDR3 has 15 amino acids. This CDR3 is CASRHRTGLTDTQYF. CDR3 coding DNA: TGTGCCAGCAGACACCGGACAGGGCTCACAGATACGCAGTATTTT.

V and J are TRBV30 and TRBJ1-2; no clear D gene. The CDR3 is 11 residues long. In germline, CDR1 is GTSNPN, CDR2 SVGIG (reference sequence). V dropped 4 bases and J dropped 7 bases, with 10 bases sitting between them. As DNA, the CDR3 is TGTGCCTGGACGGAGGGTGGTGGCTACACCTTC. It codes for CAWTEGGGYTF.

V usage is TRBV11-3 and J usage is TRBJ2-3, with TRBD1 matching over 7 bases. The CDR3 covers 16 residues. J was trimmed by 0 bases and V by 0 bases; bases with no gene match: 3. Germline assignment: CDR1 SGHNT and CDR2 YENEEA. The CDR3 loop is CASSLDPGGSTDTQYF. CDR3 DNA sequence: TGTGCCAGCAGCTTAGATCCAGGGGGAAGCACAGATACGCAGTATTTT.

This clone was seen a single time. V is TRBV2 and J is TRBJ1-3; TRBD1 matches 9 bases. CDR1 SNHLY and CDR2 FYNNEI come from the germline V gene. CDR3 length: 18 amino acids. V was pared by 8 bases and J by 0 bases, with 14 bases of the junction left unmatched. The DNA of the CDR3 is TGTGCCAGCGGGGGGACAGGGATGATAATGTCCTCTGGAAACACCATATATTTT. It is translated as CASGGTGMIMSSGNTIYF.